The 9 T cell receptor beta chains listed next were all sequenced from one sample in a study of CD8 T cells in ankylosing spondylitis. TCRdb analysed the 5' RACE reads with MiXCR anew, one entry per CDR3 protein. Found here are a few hundred thousand distinct CDR3 sequences, around 20% of them singletons; the top ten hold 7.5% to 9%. The sequencing sample was made of blood, either unsorted or a sorted T cell fraction (not recorded which). Receptors originate from a male donor with ankylosing spondylitis or in good health (not recorded which).

The chain is built from TRBV7-9 and TRBJ2-1; TRBD1 or TRBD2 may be the D gene (5 bases each). Trimming removed 4 bases from V and 6 bases from J, with 16 bases in between. The CDR3 loop spans 15 amino acids. Germline lookup yields CDR1 SEHNR and CDR2 FQNEAQ (reference sequence). The CDR3 DNA sequence: TGTGCCAGCAGCTCCGCGTCGAGAGGGGTCAATGAGCAGTTCTTC. Protein sequence: CASSSASRGVNEQFF.

The chain recombines TRBV20-1 with TRBJ2-7; D is perhaps TRBD1 (6 bases). CDR3 length: 13 residues. Germline V gene data show CDR1 as DFQATT and CDR2 as SNEGSKA (reference sequence). The V end was cut by 3 bases, the J end by 4 bases, with 13 bases between. Here the CDR3 DNA reads TGCAGTGCTAGCCCAAAACAGGGATACGAGCAGTACGTC. Its translation: CSASPKQGYEQYV.

This clonotype was observed a few times. The chain combines TRBV7-2 with TRBJ2-1, with 8 bases that match TRBD1. V shed 5 bases, J shed 0 bases, and the junction held 3 bases outside the gene matches. This CDR3 contains 15 residues. Germline loops: CDR1 SGHTA, CDR2 FQGNSA. CDR3 region: CASSRTGSSYNEQFF. DNA of the CDR3: TGTGCCAGCAGCCGGACAGGGAGCTCCTACAATGAGCAGTTCTTC.

This clonotype has more than one count but fewer than ten. The chain joins TRBV29-1 to TRBJ2-2, with D unclear. This CDR3 is built from 14 residues. The V and J ends lost 4 bases and 1 base respectively, with 10 bases between them. CDR1 is SQVTM and CDR2 is ANQGSEA in the germline V gene. The CDR3 is CSVVYARNTGELFF. In DNA form, the CDR3 reads TGCAGCGTTGTGTACGCGCGGAACACCGGGGAGCTGTTTTTT.

J is TRBJ2-2 and V is TRBV5-1; 9 bases fit TRBD1. This CDR3 is built from 14 residues. V trimming: 4 bases; J trimming: 5 bases; junction bases outside the gene matches: 3. CDR1 is SGHRS, CDR2 YFSETQ, per germline. The CDR3 spells CASSRDRETGELFF. CDR3 sequence (DNA): TGCGCCAGCAGCCGGGACAGGGAAACCGGGGAGCTGTTTTTT.

The chain is built from TRBV19 and TRBJ2-1; tentatively, D is TRBD1 or TRBD2 (7 bases each). The CDR3 extends over 16 amino acids. Trimming removed 1 base at V and 3 bases at J, with 13 bases between. Germline CDR1 reads LNHDA; CDR2 reads SQIVND (reference sequence). CDR3 loop: CASSIGGGQIYNEQFF. CDR3 nucleotide sequence: TGTGCCAGTAGTATAGGGGGGGGACAGATCTACAATGAGCAGTTCTTC.

This clonotype has just a few counts. This chain joins TRBV24-1 and TRBJ2-3; perhaps TRBD1 as D (7 bases). Germline V gives CDR1 KGHDR, CDR2 SFDVKD. The V end lost 0 bases, the J end lost 4 bases, and 16 bases lay between the germline ends. This CDR3 is 17 amino acids long. The CDR3 coding sequence is TGTGCCACCAGTGATTTGCCAGGGGGGCGCAACGCAGATACGCAGTATTTT. Protein product: CATSDLPGGRNADTQYF.

The chain recombines TRBV6-5 with TRBJ2-1, with a weak D call TRBD1 (8 bases). V was shortened by 4 bases and J by 4 bases, with 17 bases between the two germline ends. From germline, CDR1 is MNHEY and CDR2 SVGAGI. The CDR3 runs to 16 residues. The CDR3 sequence: CASSLTQGGTYNEQFF. The DNA of the CDR3 is TGTGCCAGCAGTTTAACACAGGGGGGGACTTACAATGAGCAGTTCTTC.

This chain joins TRBV4-2 and TRBJ1-2, with D possibly being TRBD1 (6 bases). The germline CDR1 and CDR2 sequences are LGHNA and YNFKEQ. This CDR3 spans 14 amino acids. The V gene lost 0 bases and the J gene lost 7 bases, with 12 bases spanning the gap. The CDR3 reads CASSQDRGSVGYTF. CDR3 DNA sequence: TGTGCCAGCAGCCAAGACAGGGGATCGGTTGGCTACACCTTC.